Below are 32 T cell receptor beta chains sequenced from a single sample in a study of shared clonotypes between healthy human individuals. The table came from immunoSEQ multiplex PCR; TCRdb's copy has only in-frame clones and leaves some out. Here the sample spans about 480,000 clones, approximately 79% being singletons. The sequencing sample was made of PBMCs. Every receptor here comes from a woman in her thirties or forties in good health. Some clones in this sample may be carry-over from other donors' samples.

This clone was counted ten times or more. This sequence joins TRBV28 and TRBJ1-2, with 7 nucleotides matching TRBD1. CDR1 is MDHEN, CDR2 SYDVKM, per germline. The CDR3 length is 13 residues. The V and J ends lost 8 bases and 7 bases, in that order; junction bases with no gene match: 10. CDR3 amino acids: CASSAWRGLGYTF. CDR3 DNA sequence: TGTGCCAGCTCGGCCTGGAGGGGGCTTGGCTACACCTTC.

This chain connects TRBV10-2 to TRBJ2-7, with 9 bases aligning to TRBD1. Looked up from germline, CDR1 is WSHSY and CDR2 is SAAADI. Germline trimming cut 2 bases from V and 2 bases from J; bases unmatched to any gene: 4. CDR3 length: 15 amino acids. The CDR3 sequence: CASSEPDRGPYEQYF. In DNA, the CDR3 is TGCGCCAGCAGTGAGCCGGACAGGGGACCCTACGAGCAGTACTTC.

Remarks on this clone: This specimen includes other DNA sequences encoding the same CDR3. The chain is built from TRBV9 and TRBJ1-5; D is perhaps TRBD1 (5 bases). V was trimmed by 0 bases and J by 2 bases, leaving 9 bases between them. The germline gives CDR1 SGDLS, CDR2 YYNGEE. CDR3 length: 15 residues. The CDR3 loop reads CASSVAGQGNQPQHF. The DNA of the CDR3 is TGTGCCAGCAGCGTAGCAGGGCAGGGCAATCAGCCCCAGCATTTT.

The chain uses TRBV28 and TRBJ1-3, with D perhaps matching TRBD1 (6 bases). The CDR3 is 16 residues long. V was pared by 8 bases and J by 2 bases, with 19 bases between. CDR1 and CDR2 from the germline V gene are MDHEN and SYDVKM. The CDR3 bases are TGTGCCAGCTCCGATTATCAGGGGCTAGCTGGAAACACCATATATTTT. Protein sequence: CASSDYQGLAGNTIYF.

In this sample, this clone turned up once. The rearrangement uses TRBV28 and TRBJ1-2, with 10 bases identical to TRBD1. Germline V gene sequence: CDR1 MDHEN, CDR2 SYDVKM. The CDR3 consists of 15 residues. V lost 5 bases, J lost 4 bases, and 7 bases stayed unmatched. The CDR3 loop is CASSPPTGGSYGYTF. DNA for the CDR3: TGTGCCAGCAGTCCCCCGACAGGGGGCAGCTATGGCTACACCTTC.

Regarding this clone: A far bigger clonotype differs at one base, so this is likely a read error. In the same sample, other DNA sequences code for this CDR3. The rearrangement links TRBV27 to TRBJ1-3; 11 positions agree with TRBD1. V lost 5 bases to trimming and J lost 5 bases; unmatched junction nucleotides: 11. Per the germline V gene, CDR1 is MNHEY and CDR2 is SMNVEV (reference sequence). CDR3 size: 17 residues. This chain's CDR3 is CASSPRRTGGERNTIYF. The CDR3, as DNA: TGTGCCAGCAGTCCGCGCCGGACAGGGGGCGAACGAAACACCATATATTTT.

In regard to this clone: Within the sample, other DNA sequences also encode this same CDR3. The J gene is TRBJ2-3, the V gene TRBV7-3; D not certain. V was clipped by 6 bases and J by 3 bases, with 10 bases between them. The CDR3 is 13 residues long. CDR1 and CDR2 (germline): SGHTA, FQGTGA. DNA for the CDR3: TGTGCCAGCAGTTCGGTTAATACAGATACGCAGTATTTT. It specifies CASSSVNTDTQYF.

V is TRBV7-2 and J is TRBJ1-2; maybe TRBD1 (5 bases). V lost 5 bases and J lost 4, with 14 bases in between. The CDR3 extends over 14 amino acids. From germline, CDR1 is SGHTA and CDR2 FQGNSA. The CDR3 DNA reads as TGTGCCAGCAGCGGGGGACGGACCCTCTATGGCTACACCTTC. It translates to CASSGGRTLYGYTF. The whole variable domain, filled in from reference TRBV7-2 and TRBJ1-2, reads GAGVSQSPSNKVTEKGKDVELRCDPISGHTALYWYRQSLGQGLEFLIYFQGNSAPDKSGLPSDRFSAERTGGSVSTLTIQRTQQEDSAVYLCASSGGRTLYGYTFGSGTRLTVV.

The chain joins TRBV7-6 to TRBJ2-7, with 8 bases identical to TRBD2. The CDR3 contains 19 residues. J lost 3 bases, V lost 5 bases, and 21 bases had no gene match. The germline V gene has CDR1 SGHVS and CDR2 FNYEAQ. The CDR3 DNA reads as TGTGCCAGCAGCCAAAGAAGCGGGAGCTTGTTCAAGTCCAACTACGAGCAGTACTTC. It is translated as CASSQRSGSLFKSNYEQYF.

The V call is TRBV5-6, the J call TRBJ2-7, with 8 bases fitting TRBD1. The CDR3 totals 13 residues. V dropped 4 bases and J dropped 4; count of bases not matched to a gene: 4. Germline lookup yields CDR1 SGHDT and CDR2 YYEEEE. CDR3 nucleotides: TGTGCCAGCAGCGGCACAGGGGGATACGAGCAGTACTTC. Residues: CASSGTGGYEQYF.

Of note for this clone: Other DNA sequences from this sample encode an identical CDR3 as well. The chain is built from TRBV5-4 and TRBJ2-1, with unresolved D. The CDR3 totals 15 residues. Per germline, CDR1 SGHNT and CDR2 YYREEE (reference sequence). The V end lost 4 bases, the J end lost 0 bases, and 11 bases lay between the germline ends. In DNA form, the CDR3 reads TGTGCCAGCAGCCCGACTGGGGACTCCTACAATGAGCAGTTCTTC. This sequence encodes CASSPTGDSYNEQFF.

The chain combines TRBV5-6 with TRBJ1-1; TRBD1 might be the D (5 bases). Trimming took 0 bases from V and 3 from J, leaving 18 bases between them. This CDR3 has 17 residues. CDR1 and CDR2 from the germline V gene are SGHDT and YYEEEE. The CDR3 reads CASSLASLGAEYTEAFF. The CDR3 DNA reads as TGTGCCAGCAGCTTGGCCTCGCTTGGGGCCGAGTACACTGAAGCTTTCTTT.

The chain couples TRBV29-1 to TRBJ1-1; 7 nucleotides match TRBD1. CDR3 length equals 14 residues. Trimming cost V 6 bases and J 0 bases; bases outside gene matches: 7. Germline V gene lookup returns CDR1 SQVTM and CDR2 ANQGSEA. The CDR3 region is CSVNRGGMNTEAFF. The CDR3 bases are TGCAGCGTAAACCGAGGGGGCATGAACACTGAAGCTTTCTTT.

The chain combines TRBV30 with TRBJ1-5, with D hard to call. CDR3 length equals 14 residues. CDR1 and CDR2 from the germline V gene are GTSNPN and SVGIG (reference sequence). V gave up 1 base and J gave up 1 base, with 8 bases separating them. CDR3 sequence: CAWSEGRSNQPQHF. Written as DNA, the CDR3 is TGTGCCTGGAGTGAGGGTAGGAGCAATCAGCCCCAGCATTTT.

CDR3 in amino acids: CASSPGTGGPLDYGYTF. In nucleotides, the CDR3 is TGCGCCAGCAGCCCCGGGACAGGGGGCCCTCTCGACTATGGCTACACCTTC. J is TRBJ1-2 and V is TRBV5-1; TRBD1 matches 12 bases. The V gene's germline CDR1 is SGHRS and CDR2 YFSETQ. After removal of 4 bases from V and 3 bases from J, the junction contained 10 bases not matched to a gene. This CDR3 region has 17 residues. Full variable domain (rest looked up from reference TRBV5-1 and TRBJ1-2): KAGVTQTPRYLIKTRGQQVTLSCSPISGHRSVSWYQQTPGQGLQFLFEYFSETQRNKGNFPGRFSGRQFSNSRSEMNVSTLELGDSALYLCASSPGTGGPLDYGYTFGSGTRLTVV.

The chain has TRBV30 and TRBJ1-3; D not resolved. The V gene's germline CDR1 is GTSNPN and CDR2 SVGIG (reference sequence). Trimming took 4 bases from V and 4 from J, leaving 8 bases between them. This CDR3 has 12 amino acids. CDR3 coding DNA: TGTGCCTGGAACCCAAGCGGAAACACCATATATTTT. It is translated as CAWNPSGNTIYF.

The rearrangement links TRBV29-1 to TRBJ2-5; perhaps TRBD1 as D (5 bases). Trimming stripped 4 bases from V and 1 base from J, with 13 bases between. Germline V CDR1 and CDR2: SQVTM, ANQGSEA. CDR3 length: 14 residues. The CDR3: CSVGSDTGQETQYF. CDR3 sequence (DNA): TGCAGCGTTGGTTCGGACACTGGCCAAGAGACCCAGTACTTC.

The rearrangement links TRBV5-1 to TRBJ1-2, with D tentatively TRBD1 (6 bases). CDR1 SGHRS and CDR2 YFSETQ come from the germline V gene. The CDR3 extends over 16 amino acids. Deletions cut 0 bases from V and 4 bases from J, with 16 bases between. The CDR3 loop reads CASSLGPVGAGYGYTF. The CDR3 DNA reads TGCGCCAGCAGCTTGGGTCCTGTGGGGGCCGGCTATGGCTACACCTTC.

The chain uses TRBV29-1 and TRBJ2-1, with D possibly being TRBD1 or TRBD2 (5 bases each). CDR3 length equals 14 residues. CDR1 SQVTM and CDR2 ANQGSEA come from the germline V gene. V lost 5 bases and J lost 0, with 11 bases in between. In DNA, the CDR3 is TGCAGCGTTCCGGGACCGCACTCCTACAATGAGCAGTTCTTC. It is translated as CSVPGPHSYNEQFF.

The chain has TRBV7-2 and TRBJ1-2; D may be TRBD1 (6 bases). This CDR3 contains 14 residues. The germline V gene has CDR1 SGHTA and CDR2 FQGNSA. Trimming removed 1 base from V and 12 bases from J, with 18 bases in between. CDR3 coding DNA: TGTGCCAGCAGCTTAGAAGCCCCACAGGGTCGCCACACCTTC. Protein: CASSLEAPQGRHTF.

The rearrangement links TRBV4-2 to TRBJ1-2, with D unresolved. Germline-derived CDR1 and CDR2 are LGHNA and YNFKEQ. V was clipped by 7 bases and J by 8 bases, with 11 bases between them. This CDR3 spans 11 amino acids. The CDR3 reads CASTSYSGYTF. The DNA of the CDR3 is TGTGCCAGCACCTCATATAGCGGCTACACCTTC.

The chain carries TRBV10-3 and TRBJ2-1, with D possibly being TRBD1 (5 bases). Germline CDR1 and CDR2: ENHRY and SYGVKD. V was pared by 4 bases and J by 2 bases, with 9 bases between. This CDR3 is built from 14 residues. CDR3 in amino acids: CAISALGAYNEQFF. Here the CDR3 DNA reads TGTGCCATCAGTGCGCTAGGGGCCTACAATGAGCAGTTCTTC.

This clone occurred once. This chain connects TRBV4-1 to TRBJ2-7; the D gene is possibly TRBD1 (6 bases). The germline gives CDR1 MGHRA, CDR2 YSYEKL. V was cut by 5 bases and J by 7 bases, with 15 bases left in between. The length of the CDR3 is 13 residues. As DNA, the CDR3 is TGCGCCAGCAGCTCCCCAGGGGTCCGTGAGCAGTACTTC. It codes for CASSSPGVREQYF.

The chain couples TRBV6-1 to TRBJ1-5; 8 bases fit TRBD1. The trim removed 5 bases at V and 1 base at J, leaving 4 bases unmatched. The CDR3 spans 15 residues. Germline values: CDR1 MNHNS, CDR2 SASEGT. DNA of the CDR3: TGTGCCAGCAGTACGCAGGGGGCGAGCAATCAGCCCCAGCATTTT. Translated, it gives CASSTQGASNQPQHF.

Points on this clone: A much larger clone sits a single nucleotide away, making a read error possible. The genes are TRBV30 and TRBJ2-7, with 10 bases fitting TRBD1. CDR1 and CDR2 (germline): GTSNPN, SVGIG (reference sequence). V lost 8 bases, J lost 9 bases, and 10 bases stayed unmatched. This CDR3 is built from 12 residues. The chain's CDR3 is CALGQGRGGQYF. Here the CDR3 DNA reads TGTGCCCTGGGACAGGGGAGGGGCGGGCAGTACTTC.

The rearrangement joins TRBV5-6 to TRBJ1-2; D may be TRBD1 (5 bases). Trimming shortened V by 0 bases and J by 2 bases, and 14 bases separated the two germline ends. The CDR3 length is 16 residues. Germline V gene sequence: CDR1 SGHDT, CDR2 YYEEEE. CDR3: CASSLGEGRRNYGYTF. Written as DNA, the CDR3 is TGTGCCAGCAGCTTGGGGGAGGGGCGGAGAAACTATGGCTACACCTTC.

The CDR3 coding sequence is TGTGCCAGCACCTCCGGGACAGGGATGGCCGGGGAGCTGTTTTTT. As protein: CASTSGTGMAGELFF. This chain connects TRBV19 to TRBJ2-2; the match to TRBD1 covers 9 bases. The CDR3 is 15 amino acids. The V gene end was trimmed by 9 bases and the J gene end by 6 bases; junction bases not matched to a gene: 11. CDR1 is LNHDA and CDR2 is SQIVND in the germline V gene (reference sequence).

This clone was observed a handful of times. V is TRBV6-6 and J is TRBJ1-2, with a weak D call TRBD1 (5 bases). Germline V gene lookup returns CDR1 MNHNY and CDR2 SVGAGI (reference sequence). The V end lost 2 bases, the J end lost 2 bases, and 12 bases lay between the germline ends. The CDR3 consists of 15 residues. The DNA for the CDR3 is TGTGCCAGCAGTTACCCCAGAGGGGCCAACTATGGCTACACCTTC. This encodes CASSYPRGANYGYTF.

The rearrangement links TRBV7-2 to TRBJ2-7; TRBD2 might be the D (7 bases). V dropped 10 bases and J dropped 0 bases, with 16 bases sitting between them. Germline loops: CDR1 SGHTA, CDR2 FQGNSA. This CDR3 region has 14 residues. This CDR3 reads CATPPAGASYEQYF. Here the CDR3 DNA reads TGTGCCACCCCCCCCGCGGGGGCCTCCTACGAGCAGTACTTC.

The chain has TRBV5-6 and TRBJ1-1; D gene ambiguous. The V end was cut by 0 bases, the J end by 1 base, with 16 bases between. The CDR3 length is 17 residues. Germline V CDR1 and CDR2: SGHDT, YYEEEE. The CDR3: CASSLGLRELQNTEAFF. CDR3 coding DNA: TGTGCCAGCAGCTTGGGTTTGAGGGAACTGCAGAACACTGAAGCTTTCTTT.

The J gene is TRBJ2-3, the V gene TRBV7-2; TRBD2 agrees at 9 bases. With V trimmed by 2 bases and J by 5 bases, 5 bases remained unmatched. This CDR3 contains 15 residues. CDR1 SGHTA and CDR2 FQGNSA come from the germline V gene. The DNA for the CDR3 is TGTGCCAGCAGCTTACAGGCGGGAGGGGAAGATACGCAGTATTTT. It translates to CASSLQAGGEDTQYF.

The table lists this clone with a count of one. This chain connects TRBV9 to TRBJ2-3, with D tentatively TRBD2 (6 bases). This CDR3 region has 14 residues. V lost 2 bases and J 8 bases, leaving 15 bases between the germline ends. Germline CDR1 and CDR2: SGDLS and YYNGEE. CDR3 DNA sequence: TGTGCCAGCAGCGTCGGGAGTAGCCCGGGTACGCAGTATTTT. It yields the protein CASSVGSSPGTQYF.